This T cell receptor (beta chain) comes out of a study of blood T cell repertoires in COVID-19 (dated by TCRdb to about 2020). For the study in its entirety: Collaborator samples came from the United States, Italy and Spain and covered acute and convalescent phases of COVID-19. The material from the prospective study consisted of cDNA or gDNA derived from T cells, B-cell-depleted T cells, or PBMCs. Deeply sampled blood TCRbeta repertoires from subjects exposed to, actively infected with, or recovered from COVID-19 were included in the dataset. The sample metadata nearly always contained a de-identified subject ID, COVID-19 status, age in years and sex. HLA class I and class II types, where available, came from metadata supplied by the sample provider rather than from assay-based typing. The repertoires were released in a freely available public database intended as a resource for research on the immune response to SARS-CoV-2. The samples were drawn from two sources: the first 160 participants of the ongoing ImmuneRACE study, and 1,200 or so subjects contributed by 6 global collaborators.

The investigation overall reported the following: The amount of clinical and demographic metadata varied by source and participant and was provided uncurated.

The immunoSEQ Assay, a bias-controlled multiplex PCR, was used to amplify TCRbeta CDR3 regions from genomic DNA. Regarding the original processing steps: Nucleated cell counts per sample were estimated from amplification of reference gene primers within the assay. To quantify the absolute abundance of each unique TCRbeta CDR3 rearrangement, sequence reads were collapsed and filtered. For each sample, productive Simpson clonality was calculated by taking the square root of Simpson's diversity index across productive rearrangements. TCRdb's version of the immuneACCESS table is confined to in-frame rearrangements and falls short of the full clone set. An unresolved V gene accounts for under half of the shortfall where checked; the remainder is of unknown origin. Clonal size and the V and J genes are those of that table, whereas D and trimming came from the DNA. For this sample there are under 200,000 clones; 85% appear just once. The ten largest clones capture around 0.93% of the sample.

At one collaborating source in Seattle, patients were enrolled during active infection and were followed longitudinally through the course of disease. The collaborating institutions used their own protocols to collect whole blood in K2EDTA tubes. Collaborator samples were shipped for TCRbeta analysis as frozen whole blood, isolated PBMCs, or DNA extracted from either sample type. Taken from cysteine to phenylalanine, the CDR3 has 14 residues. Of the read, only the CDR3 DNA is kept; its 42 bases are in frame from base 1. Trimming leaves V shorter by 3 bases and J shorter by 7 bases, with the junction holding 6 bases beyond the gene matches. The germline V gene encodes CDR1 MGHRA and CDR2 YSYEKL. On this clone: This clone's antigen is unknown. No clone much larger than this one lies a single base away; base qualities are absent.

The sample consisted of peripheral blood. The chain is made from TRBV4-1 and TRBJ2-1; the junction holds 7 bases that match TRBD1. The receptor's source is a man aged 60-69 years with COVID-19, enrolled during active disease. The nucleotide sequence reads TGCGCCAGCAGCCAGAGGGGGCTAGAGAATGAGCAGTTCTTC. Translated, this gives CASSQRGLENEQFF.